The 9 T cell receptor beta chains below were found in one sample sequenced in a study of T-cell memory formation after mild COVID-19. One entry per CDR3 protein, called by TCRdb with MiXCR from the 5' RACE reads. The table has nearly 350,000 distinct CDR3 sequences, over 10% seen once. Specimen: PBMCs or a T cell subset sorted from them (not recorded which). The receptor source for this set is a man aged 18 to 30 who had mild COVID-19 (a few samples of this study predate the infection). Cell type and time point are not known.

The V gene is TRBV18, the J gene TRBJ2-5; TRBD1 is a possible D gene (5 bases). Trimming cost V 3 bases and J 4 bases, with 15 bases left between them. The V gene's germline CDR1 is KGHSH and CDR2 LQKENI. This CDR3 region has 15 residues. CDR3 nucleotide sequence: TGTGCCAGCTCACCGGGGCCCCTAGACGGAGAGACCCAGTACTTC. Amino acid sequence: CASSPGPLDGETQYF.

This clonotype occurred a few times. The V and J genes are TRBV6-5 and TRBJ2-6; D remains unclear. Trimming took off 10 bases at V and 1 base at J, with 14 bases between the two ends. The germline CDR1 and CDR2 sequences are MNHEY and SVGAGI. The CDR3 contains 15 residues. The CDR3 loop reads CATTLGRSGANVLTF. The CDR3 nucleotides read TGTGCCACTACATTAGGGCGTTCTGGGGCCAACGTCCTGACTTTC.

This clonotype was observed at least ten times. The rearrangement links TRBV27 to TRBJ1-1, with TRBD1 identical over 7 bases. The CDR3 is made up of 13 amino acids. Unmatched junction bases numbered 2, after V lost 3 bases and J lost 4 bases. CDR1 is MNHEY and CDR2 is SMNVEV in the germline V gene (reference sequence). The CDR3 coding sequence is TGTGCCAGCAGTTTCCGGGACAGCACTGAAGCTTTCTTT. It codes for CASSFRDSTEAFF.

The chain is built from TRBV12-3 or TRBV12-4 and TRBJ1-1, with 12 bases aligning to TRBD1. V shed 3 bases, J shed 12 bases, and the junction held 5 bases outside the gene matches. The CDR3 length is 13 residues. The CDR3, as DNA: TGTGCCAGCAGTTTCGGGACAGGGGGCGCATCTTTCTTT. Protein sequence: CASSFGTGGASFF.

This clonotype is a singleton in its sample. A much larger clone lies one base from this, so it may be a read error. This chain links TRBV12-3 or TRBV12-4 with TRBJ1-2, with 9 bases fitting TRBD1. CDR3 size: 14 residues. The CDR3 loop reads CASSPDRGSYGHTF. Written as DNA, the CDR3 is TGTGCCAGCAGCCCGGACAGGGGAAGCTATGGCCACACCTTC.

This clonotype was seen at least ten times. The rearrangement joins TRBV20-1 to TRBJ2-5, with D perhaps assigned TRBD1 or TRBD2 (6 bases each). V lost 6 bases to trimming and J lost 5 bases, with 16 bases between them. CDR1 and CDR2 (germline): DFQATT, SNEGSKA (reference sequence). The CDR3 loop spans 13 amino acids. For the CDR3, the DNA is TGCAGTGCCGTCCTCGGGGGCCATGAGACCCAGTACTTC. Translating it yields CSAVLGGHETQYF.

This clonotype showed up many times. The J gene is TRBJ2-1, the V gene TRBV11-3; perhaps TRBD1 as D (6 bases). V was clipped by 5 bases and J by 7 bases, with 12 bases between them. The CDR3 has 13 amino acids. Per germline, CDR1 SGHNT and CDR2 YENEEA. The chain's CDR3 is CASSPNRVNEQFF. CDR3 DNA: TGTGCCAGCAGCCCAAACAGGGTTAATGAGCAGTTCTTC.

Only a few counts were recorded for this clonotype. The chain joins TRBV7-9 to TRBJ1-2; D perhaps matches TRBD1 (6 bases). This CDR3 has 16 residues. The V end was cut by 5 bases, the J end by 3 bases, with 19 bases between. Germline CDR1 SEHNR, CDR2 FQNEAQ (reference sequence). CDR3 nucleotide sequence: TGTGCCAGCAGCGCCCCGTTTGACAGGAGCCACTATGGCTACACCTTC. It specifies CASSAPFDRSHYGYTF.

The chain has TRBV5-1 and TRBJ2-3, with 8 bases fitting TRBD2. The junction had 9 bases not matched to a gene; V was cut back by 4 bases and J by 5 bases. Germline CDR1 is SGHRS and CDR2 is YFSETQ. This CDR3 is 15 amino acids long. The CDR3 sequence: CASSTPGGDGDTQYF. CDR3 coding DNA: TGCGCCAGCAGCACCCCCGGGGGGGATGGAGATACGCAGTATTTT. The whole variable domain, filled in from reference TRBV5-1 and TRBJ2-3, reads KAGVTQTPRYLIKTRGQQVTLSCSPISGHRSVSWYQQTPGQGLQFLFEYFSETQRNKGNFPGRFSGRQFSNSRSEMNVSTLELGDSALYLCASSTPGGDGDTQYFGPGTRLTVL.